These T cell receptor beta chains were read from a single sample in a study of beta chain features in type 1 diabetes. Profiling relied on immunoSEQ multiplex PCR, and the TCRdb table lists in-frame clones only, not all of them. The sample lists about 290,000 clones; approximately 8.1% were seen once. The material sequenced was central memory CD4+ T cells from blood. These receptor sequences come from a woman in her late teens or twenties in good health. Both conserved end residues are part of each CDR3. D genes are given only for firm matches. A row's size may be missing; if present it is once, few, many or a size class.

j_gene,v_gene,abundance,d_gene,CDR3aa,CDR3nt
TRBJ2-3,TRBV7-3,once,NA,CASSFTGTDTQYF,TGTGCCAGCAGCTTCACGGGCACAGATACGCAGTATTTT
TRBJ1-2,TRBV7-2,few,TRBD1,CASSYTGGRGGYGYTF,TGTGCCAGCAGCTACACAGGGGGCAGGGGCGGCTATGGCTACACCTTC
TRBJ1-1,TRBV29-1,few,NA,CSVERGMNTEAFF,TGCAGCGTTGAACGGGGCATGAACACTGAAGCTTTCTTT
TRBJ2-4,TRBV15,NA,NA,CATSLDRRLNIQYF,TGTGCCACCAGTTTAGACAGACGGTTAAACATTCAGTACTTC
TRBJ2-5,TRBV28,few,TRBD2,CASSRITSAQETQYF,TGTGCCAGCAGCCGAATCACTAGCGCGCAAGAGACCCAGTACTTC
TRBJ2-7,TRBV4-3,NA,NA,CASSQEPRSDEQYF,TGCGCCAGCAGCCAAGAGCCAAGGAGCGACGAGCAGTACTTC
TRBJ1-4,TRBV10-3,many,NA,CAIRGSNEKLFF,TGTGCCATCCGGGGTTCTAATGAAAAACTGTTTTTT
TRBJ1-1,TRBV4-3,NA,NA,CASSQSVPANTEAFF,TGCGCCAGCAGCCAGTCGGTCCCAGCGAACACTGAAGCTTTCTTT
TRBJ2-2,TRBV7-3,few,NA,CASSFGTGELFF,TGTGCCAGCAGCTTTGGGACCGGGGAGCTGTTTTTT
TRBJ1-3,TRBV30,NA,NA,CAWSVVKNTIYF,TGTGCCTGGAGTGTGGTTAAAAACACCATATATTTT
TRBJ1-2,TRBV7-2,few,NA,CASSLEAGANYGYTF,TGTGCCAGCAGCTTAGAGGCAGGCGCTAACTATGGCTACACCTTC
TRBJ2-3,TRBV5-1,few,NA,CASSLYPLGQGRDTQYF,TGCGCCAGCAGCTTGTATCCCCTGGGGCAGGGAAGAGATACGCAGTATTTT
TRBJ1-1,TRBV30,NA,NA,CAWTAGGQSKAFF,TGTGCCTGGACCGCCGGGGGTCAAAGTAAAGCTTTCTTT
TRBJ2-7,TRBV19,few,TRBD2,CASSSAGAGREQYF,TGTGCCAGTAGTTCTGCGGGAGCGGGTCGCGAGCAGTACTTC
TRBJ1-1,TRBV11-2,few,NA,CAGSLGPKNTEAFF,TGTGCCGGCAGCTTGGGACCTAAGAACACTGAAGCTTTCTTT
TRBJ2-7,TRBV18,many,NA,CASSPAGTWQEQYF,TGTGCCAGCTCACCAGCGGGGACTTGGCAGGAGCAGTACTTC
TRBJ2-7,TRBV11-2,few,TRBD2,CASSPRLAGGLEQYF,TGTGCCAGCAGCCCAAGACTAGCGGGAGGCCTGGAGCAGTACTTC
TRBJ1-4,TRBV7-2,NA,NA,CASSLMVRGPNEKLFF,TGTGCCAGCAGCTTAATGGTGCGGGGGCCTAATGAAAAACTGTTTTTT
TRBJ1-1,TRBV28,NA,NA,CASSSPRGGYTEAFF,TGTGCCAGCAGTTCACCCAGGGGCGGGTACACTGAAGCTTTCTTT
TRBJ1-2,TRBV7-2,NA,NA,CASSRELRATDYGYTF,TGTGCCAGCAGCCGAGAACTCAGGGCTACAGACTATGGCTACACCTTC
TRBJ2-7,TRBV16,many,NA,CASSQSMVLFYEQYF,TGTGCCAGCAGCCAATCGATGGTCCTGTTTTACGAGCAGTACTTC
TRBJ2-5,TRBV13,few,NA,CASSVRLDAETQYF,TGTGCCAGCAGCGTACGACTAGACGCGGAGACCCAGTACTTC
TRBJ2-7,TRBV30,NA,NA,CAWSRSEFYEQYF,TGTGCCTGGAGTCGATCCGAATTTTACGAGCAGTACTTC
TRBJ2-5,TRBV9,NA,TRBD1,CASSVHPDRVRGETQYF,TGTGCCAGCAGCGTCCACCCCGACAGGGTAAGGGGAGAGACCCAGTACTTC
TRBJ1-4,TRBV10-3,many,NA,CAISESWAEDNEKLFF,TGTGCCATCAGTGAGTCATGGGCAGAAGATAATGAAAAACTGTTTTTT
TRBJ1-4,TRBV19,NA,NA,CASSTFRDEKLFF,TGTGCCAGTAGTACCTTCAGGGATGAAAAACTGTTTTTT
TRBJ1-5,TRBV6-1,few,TRBD1,CASSVRQGNIQPQHF,TGTGCCAGCAGTGTAAGACAGGGCAATATCCAGCCCCAGCATTTT
TRBJ1-1,TRBV7-9,NA,TRBD1,CASSLADRGPRSFF,TGTGCCAGCAGCTTAGCGGACAGGGGACCCCGGAGCTTCTTT
TRBJ2-5,TRBV7-9,NA,TRBD2,CASSFGTSSETQYF,TGTGCCAGCAGCTTCGGGACTAGTTCAGAGACCCAGTACTTC
TRBJ2-7,TRBV4-3,few,NA,CASSQDTAVYEQYF,TGCGCCAGCAGCCAAGATACGGCAGTCTACGAGCAGTACTTC
TRBJ2-1,TRBV19,few,NA,CASSIPSQGHRNEQFF,TGTGCCAGTAGTATCCCTTCGCAGGGTCATCGCAATGAGCAGTTCTTC
TRBJ1-4,TRBV25-1,NA,NA,CARAGVTNEKLFF,TGTGCCAGGGCAGGGGTGACTAATGAAAAACTGTTTTTT
TRBJ2-2,TRBV4-1,few,NA,CASSPRAGVYGELFF,TGCGCCAGCAGCCCGCGGGCAGGGGTGTACGGGGAGCTGTTTTTT
TRBJ1-2,TRBV6-1,few,NA,CASRRGRAYGYTF,TGTGCCAGCAGACGCGGCAGAGCATATGGCTACACCTTC
TRBJ1-6,TRBV7-2,NA,NA,CASSLAYNSPLHF,TGTGCCAGCAGCTTAGCTTATAATTCACCCCTCCACTTT
TRBJ1-2,TRBV5-4,many,TRBD1,CASIPSGTAAYHGYTF,TGTGCCAGTATACCTTCCGGGACAGCGGCTTATCATGGCTACACCTTC
TRBJ1-5,TRBV7-6,few,NA,CASSLGNGGQPQHF,TGTGCCAGCAGCTTAGGGAATGGAGGACAGCCCCAGCATTTT
TRBJ1-4,TRBV7-8,NA,NA,CASSPPGFNEKLFF,TGTGCCAGCAGCCCCCCGGGGTTTAATGAAAAACTGTTTTTT
TRBJ2-3,TRBV7-8,NA,NA,CASSLARLVGTDTQYF,TGTGCCAGCAGCTTAGCGCGGTTAGTGGGCACAGATACGCAGTATTTT
TRBJ2-1,TRBV7-6,few,NA,CASSLDGLPGNEQFF,TGTGCCAGCAGCTTAGATGGGCTGCCTGGAAATGAGCAGTTCTTC
TRBJ2-3,TRBV28,many,NA,CASSLKESKQYF,TGTGCCAGCAGTTTAAAGGAGAGTAAGCAGTATTTT
TRBJ2-3,TRBV7-9,few,TRBD2,CASSFRDYGGADTQYF,TGTGCCAGCAGCTTCCGGGACTACGGAGGCGCAGATACGCAGTATTTT
TRBJ1-2,TRBV5-4,NA,NA,CASSLWHLPSGYTF,TGTGCCAGCAGCTTGTGGCACTTGCCCTCGGGCTACACCTTC
TRBJ2-3,TRBV4-1,NA,NA,CASSQAPGRRSDTQYF,TGCGCCAGCAGCCAAGCCCCGGGACGCCGGTCAGATACGCAGTATTTT
TRBJ1-2,TRBV29-1,NA,NA,CSVVGTDGYTF,TGCAGCGTTGTGGGGACGGATGGCTACACCTTC
TRBJ2-1,TRBV28,many,TRBD2,CAHRRGLDLTNEQFF,TGTGCCCACCGGAGGGGACTAGACCTCACCAATGAGCAGTTCTTC
TRBJ2-3,TRBV29-1,NA,NA,CSANRPTTDTQYF,TGCAGCGCCAATAGACCAACCACAGATACGCAGTATTTT
TRBJ2-1,TRBV7-3,NA,TRBD2,CASGAGVSYNEQFF,TGTGCCAGCGGAGCGGGAGTATCCTACAATGAGCAGTTCTTC
TRBJ2-1,TRBV14,few,TRBD1,CASSQTGPYNEQFF,TGTGCCAGCAGCCAGACAGGGCCCTACAATGAGCAGTTCTTC
TRBJ2-3,TRBV7-9,many,NA,CASSPGTVSSTDTQYF,TGTGCCAGCAGCCCCGGGACGGTTTCTAGCACAGATACGCAGTATTTT
TRBJ1-1,TRBV10-3,many,NA,CAISESADLNTEAFF,TGTGCCATCAGTGAGTCGGCAGACTTGAACACTGAAGCTTTCTTT
TRBJ2-5,TRBV2,few,TRBD2,CASSGAGGETQYF,TGTGCCAGCAGTGGGGCGGGAGGAGAGACCCAGTACTTC
TRBJ2-7,TRBV7-9,NA,NA,CASSPLNGNDEQYF,TGTGCCAGCAGCCCCCTAAACGGGAATGACGAGCAGTACTTC
TRBJ2-1,TRBV19,NA,NA,CASNVRQGGYNEQFF,TGTGCCAGTAACGTTCGGCAGGGGGGATACAATGAGCAGTTCTTC
TRBJ2-2,TRBV7-2,few,NA,CASTPTGNTGELFF,TGTGCCAGCACCCCCACAGGAAACACCGGGGAGCTGTTTTTT
TRBJ2-1,TRBV7-2,few,TRBD2,CASSLYGGAVDEQFF,TGTGCCAGCAGCTTATACGGGGGGGCCGTAGATGAGCAGTTCTTC
TRBJ2-1,TRBV7-2,many,NA,CASSRTATYNEQFF,TGTGCCAGCAGCCGGACAGCAACCTACAATGAGCAGTTCTTC
TRBJ2-6,TRBV19,NA,NA,CASSIYGDGANVLTF,TGTGCCAGTAGTATCTATGGGGATGGGGCCAACGTCCTGACTTTC